This passage covers 11 T cell receptor beta chains from one sample sequenced in a study of blood T cell repertoires in COVID-19. Libraries were prepared by immunoSEQ multiplex PCR; TCRdb keeps only in-frame clonotypes and omits some of them. This table holds about 380,000 clones, almost 90% found once. Source material: peripheral blood. These receptors came from a young man with active or convalescent COVID-19.

This clone was seen a handful of times. V is TRBV28 and J is TRBJ2-7; 16 positions agree with TRBD2. The germline V gene encodes CDR1 MDHEN and CDR2 SYDVKM. The length of the CDR3 is 14 residues. Trimming at V came to 7 bases and at J to 6 bases, leaving 3 bases not matched to a gene. The CDR3 DNA reads as TGTGCCAGCACAGGGACTAGCGGGAGGGCCGAGCAGTACTTC. It yields the protein CASTGTSGRAEQYF.

The V and J genes are TRBV27 and TRBJ2-1, with TRBD2 identical over 9 bases. CDR3 size: 15 residues. With V trimmed by 2 bases and J by 5 bases, 4 bases remained unmatched. Germline assignment: CDR1 MNHEY and CDR2 SMNVEV (reference sequence). The CDR3 region has the DNA TGTGCCAGCAGTTTAGTAGCGGGAGTAGACAATGAGCAGTTCTTC. Protein: CASSLVAGVDNEQFF.

The chain carries TRBV7-6 and TRBJ2-7; maybe TRBD2 (5 bases). CDR1 is SGHVS, CDR2 FNYEAQ, per germline. The CDR3 consists of 13 residues. V was cut by 5 bases and J by 5 bases, with 13 bases left in between. This CDR3 reads CASSPQLGDEQYF. CDR3 nucleotide sequence: TGTGCCAGCAGCCCCCAACTAGGAGACGAGCAGTACTTC.

The chain employs TRBV10-3 and TRBJ2-1; perhaps TRBD1 as D (6 bases). Looked up from germline, CDR1 is ENHRY and CDR2 is SYGVKD. The V end lost 3 bases, the J end lost 0 bases, and 9 bases lay between the germline ends. CDR3 length: 15 amino acids. CDR3 DNA: TGTGCCATCAGTGATCAGGGACACTCCTACAATGAGCAGTTCTTC. This codes for CAISDQGHSYNEQFF.

The J gene is TRBJ2-4, the V gene TRBV3-1 (or the pseudogene TRBV3-2); no reliable D call. Germline loops: CDR1 LGHDT, CDR2 YNNKEL (reference sequence). Trimming took off 1 base at V and 0 bases at J, with 13 bases between the two ends. The CDR3 sequence is 17 residues long. The DNA for the CDR3 is TGTGCCAGCAGCCAAGGACCAGCGTTTGTAGCCAAAAACATTCAGTACTTC. This gives the protein CASSQGPAFVAKNIQYF.

The genes are TRBV9 and TRBJ1-3, with 7 bases matching TRBD1. Germline V lookup: CDR1 SGDLS, CDR2 YYNGEE. V shed 4 bases and J 4 bases; nucleotides not matched to a gene: 8. The CDR3 loop spans 15 amino acids. CDR3 region: CASSLEGARGNTIYF. The CDR3 DNA reads TGTGCCAGCAGCCTTGAGGGGGCTAGAGGAAACACCATATATTTT.

CDR3 in amino acids: CASSQDRGDGQPQHF. For the CDR3, the DNA is TGCGCCAGCAGCCAGGACAGGGGAGACGGCCAGCCCCAGCATTTT. V and J are TRBV4-3 and TRBJ1-5, with 9 bases matching TRBD1. The CDR3 has 15 residues. The germline CDR1 and CDR2 sequences are LGHNA and YSLEER. V lost 3 bases to trimming and J lost 7 bases; unmatched junction nucleotides: 7.

The chain joins TRBV15 to TRBJ1-2, with D unclear. The V end was cut by 0 bases, the J end by 13 bases, with 18 bases between. Germline V gene lookup returns CDR1 LNHNV and CDR2 YYDKDF (reference sequence). The CDR3 is made up of 14 amino acids. Written as DNA, the CDR3 is TGTGCCACCAGCAGAGATCTGAAGGACGGGATTCCCACCTTC. Encoded protein: CATSRDLKDGIPTF.

The rearrangement uses TRBV5-5 and TRBJ1-2, with a weak D call TRBD1 (5 bases). CDR1 is SGHKS and CDR2 is YYEKEE in the germline V gene (reference sequence). Trimming shortened V by 1 base and J by 8 bases, and 15 bases separated the two germline ends. This CDR3 region has 14 residues. CDR3 bases: TGTGCCAGCAGCTTGTCCGGGGGTGGTCTGGGCTACACCTTC. This sequence encodes CASSLSGGGLGYTF.

The chain uses TRBV19 and TRBJ2-7, with TRBD1 matching 7 bases. Germline trimming cut 3 bases from V and 1 base from J; bases unmatched to any gene: 6. The CDR3 is 15 amino acids. Germline lookup yields CDR1 LNHDA and CDR2 SQIVND (reference sequence). CDR3 sequence reads: CASSMRQGRSYEQYF. The CDR3 nucleotides read TGTGCCAGTAGTATGCGACAGGGACGGTCCTACGAGCAGTACTTC. The complete variable domain, with remaining parts taken from reference TRBV19 and TRBJ2-7, reads DGGITQSPKYLFRKEGQNVTLSCEQNLNHDAMYWYRQDPGQGLRLIYYSQIVNDFQKGDIAEGYSVSREKKESFPLTVTSAQKNPTAFYLCASSMRQGRSYEQYFGPGTRLTVT.

V usage is TRBV19 and J usage is TRBJ2-1, with 14 bases fitting TRBD2. CDR1 and CDR2 (germline): LNHDA, SQIVND (reference sequence). J lost 0 bases, V lost 4 bases, and 8 bases had no gene match. The CDR3 covers 19 residues. Here the CDR3 reads CASSNRGLAGVRSYNEQFF. The CDR3 DNA reads TGTGCCAGTAGTAACCGGGGACTAGCGGGAGTGCGCTCCTACAATGAGCAGTTCTTC.